Listed here are 18 T cell receptor beta chains from one sample, sequenced in a study of OX40 agonist ivuxolimab in advanced cancers. Library method: the immunoSEQ multiplex PCR assay. The table comes from immuneACCESS by way of TCRdb, which keeps in-frame sequences with V and J called. Part of the clones is missing from these tables; in studies checked, under half for an unresolved V gene and the rest for unknown reasons. This sample lists roughly 100,000 clones; around 87% were detected once. The ten largest clones take up 1.5% to 2% of the sample. Material: CD4+ or CD8+ T cells sorted from blood, obtained in a trial of the OX40 agonist ivuxolimab. These receptors were collected from an adult with an advanced solid tumor such as melanoma, head and neck, liver or kidney cancer.

The chain uses TRBV7-3 and TRBJ2-3; 11 positions agree with TRBD2. V lost 5 bases to trimming and J lost 1 base; unmatched junction nucleotides: 8. Looked up from germline, CDR1 is SGHTA and CDR2 is FQGTGA. The CDR3 is made up of 17 amino acids. The DNA of the CDR3 is TGTGCCAGCAGCCAAGCTAAGACTAGCGGGGGCACAGATACGCAGTATTTT. It encodes CASSQAKTSGGTDTQYF.

This clone has ten or more counts. This rearrangement joins TRBV10-2 to TRBJ2-7; 9 positions match TRBD2. Germline V CDR1 and CDR2: WSHSY, SAAADI. The CDR3 runs to 16 residues. V was clipped by 6 bases and J by 1 base; unmatched bases: 10. The CDR3 DNA sequence: TGCGCCAGCAGGGATTCCGGGACTAGCCCTTCCTACGAGCAGTACTTC. Encoded protein: CASRDSGTSPSYEQYF.

The chain uses TRBV29-1 and TRBJ2-4, with D unresolved. Between the trimmed V and J ends, which lost 3 bases and 4 bases, there was a span of 13 bases. In germline, CDR1 is SQVTM, CDR2 ANQGSEA. The CDR3 is 14 amino acids. CDR3 amino acids: CSVEVSAAKNIQYF. DNA of the CDR3: TGCAGCGTTGAGGTTTCCGCGGCGAAAAACATTCAGTACTTC.

The V gene is TRBV5-5, the J gene TRBJ2-5; D tentatively fits TRBD1 or TRBD2 (5 bases each). The CDR3 has 15 residues. V shed 1 base and J shed 3 bases, with 13 bases lying between them. From germline, CDR1 is SGHKS and CDR2 YYEKEE (reference sequence). CDR3 region: CASSLLASREETQYF. The CDR3 DNA follows: TGTGCCAGCAGCTTGTTGGCTAGCAGGGAAGAGACCCAGTACTTC.

The rearrangement uses TRBV7-6 and TRBJ1-2; perhaps TRBD1 as D (6 bases). V dropped 0 bases and J dropped 0 bases, with 17 bases sitting between them. The V gene's germline CDR1 is SGHVS and CDR2 FNYEAQ. The CDR3 runs to 18 residues. CDR3 region: CASSLAGAGAIANYGYTF. The CDR3 nucleotides read TGTGCCAGCAGCTTAGCGGGGGCAGGGGCTATAGCTAACTATGGCTACACCTTC.

The gene calls are TRBV5-1 and TRBJ1-2; 9 bases fit TRBD1. V lost 2 bases and J lost 8; bases outside the gene matches: 7. The CDR3 has 14 residues. Germline values: CDR1 SGHRS, CDR2 YFSETQ. CDR3 nucleotides: TGCGCCAGCAGCTTAACAGGGGGCGAATACGGCTACACCTTC. It is translated as CASSLTGGEYGYTF.

The V gene is TRBV7-2, the J gene TRBJ2-7; D is unresolved. Germline values: CDR1 SGHTA, CDR2 FQGNSA. V dropped 0 bases and J dropped 5 bases, with 5 bases sitting between them. This CDR3 is 12 amino acids long. As DNA, the CDR3 is TGTGCCAGCAGCTTAGCGAGGAACGAGCAGTACTTC. The encoded protein is CASSLARNEQYF.

J is TRBJ2-5 and V is TRBV25-1; 11 nucleotides agree with TRBD1. V shed 5 bases and J 5 bases; nucleotides not matched to a gene: 7. Germline CDR1 and CDR2: MGHDK and SYGVNS. The CDR3 length is 15 residues. The CDR3 DNA reads as TGTGCCAGCAGTTTGGGGACAGGGGGATGGGAGACCCAGTACTTC. This sequence encodes CASSLGTGGWETQYF. Combining the CDR3 with reference TRBV25-1 and TRBJ2-5 gives the whole variable domain EADIYQTPRYLVIGTGKKITLECSQTMGHDKMYWYQQDPGMELHLIHYSYGVNSTEKGDLSSESTVSRIRTEHFPLTLESARPSHTSQYLCASSLGTGGWETQYFGPGTRLLVL.

Details on this clone: The same CDR3 is also encoded by other DNA sequences in this sample. J is TRBJ2-5 and V is TRBV15; no firm D call. There are 13 residues in the CDR3. CDR1 is LNHNV, CDR2 YYDKDF, per germline (reference sequence). V shed 0 bases and J shed 5 bases, with 7 bases lying between them. The CDR3 DNA reads TGTGCCACCAGCAGAGATCCTGGTGAGACCCAGTACTTC. Its protein is CATSRDPGETQYF.

This clone has a count of ten or more. This chain connects TRBV6-5 to TRBJ2-5; D gene unclear. Germline V gene sequence: CDR1 MNHEY, CDR2 SVGAGI. The CDR3 contains 13 residues. Trimming left V 6 bases short and J 1 base short, with 9 bases between. In DNA form, the CDR3 reads TGTGCCAGCAGCGGCAGGACCCAAGAGACCCAGTACTTC. It translates to CASSGRTQETQYF.

This rearrangement joins TRBV29-1 to TRBJ1-2, with 10 bases aligning to TRBD1. Trimming cost V 4 bases and J 7 bases; bases outside gene matches: 3. Germline CDR1 is SQVTM and CDR2 is ANQGSEA. The CDR3 extends over 12 amino acids. The DNA of the CDR3 is TGCAGCGTTGCAAGGACAGGGGGTGGCTACACCTTC. Protein product: CSVARTGGGYTF.

The chain recombines TRBV5-1 with TRBJ1-2; 8 bases map to TRBD1. J gave up 1 base and V 1 base, and 9 bases lay outside the gene matches. In germline, CDR1 is SGHRS, CDR2 YFSETQ. CDR3 size: 17 residues. For the CDR3, the DNA is TGCGCCAGCAGCTTGTCCGTCGGCAGGGGGCTTAACTATGGCTACACCTTC. This encodes CASSLSVGRGLNYGYTF.

This clone came up a few times. This chain joins TRBV6-5 and TRBJ1-6; 7 bases match TRBD1. The V and J ends lost 6 bases and 4 bases, in that order; junction bases with no gene match: 3. The CDR3 runs to 14 residues. Germline-derived CDR1 and CDR2 are MNHEY and SVGAGI. CDR3 bases: TGTGCCAGCAGAGGGGGACAGTATAATTCACCCCTCCACTTT. It yields the protein CASRGGQYNSPLHF.

The V call is TRBV5-1, the J call TRBJ1-4, with 8 bases matching TRBD1. The ends lost 4 bases at V and 13 bases at J; junction bases unmatched: 3. Germline V gene lookup returns CDR1 SGHRS and CDR2 YFSETQ. This CDR3 is built from 11 residues. The CDR3 DNA is TGCGCCAGCAGCGACGACAGGGGACTGTTTTTT. It yields the protein CASSDDRGLFF.

This clone has a handful of counts. Additional DNA sequences in this sample encode the identical CDR3. This chain links TRBV7-2 with TRBJ2-3, with D tentatively TRBD2 (5 bases). V was trimmed by 1 base and J by 4 bases, leaving 6 bases between them. The V gene's germline CDR1 is SGHTA and CDR2 FQGNSA. This CDR3 region has 13 residues. The CDR3 protein is CASSLVGADTQYF. CDR3 nucleotide sequence: TGTGCCAGCAGCTTAGTCGGGGCAGATACGCAGTATTTT. Combining the CDR3 with reference TRBV7-2 and TRBJ2-3 gives the whole variable domain GAGVSQSPSNKVTEKGKDVELRCDPISGHTALYWYRQSLGQGLEFLIYFQGNSAPDKSGLPSDRFSAERTGGSVSTLTIQRTQQEDSAVYLCASSLVGADTQYFGPGTRLTVL.

V is TRBV28 and J is TRBJ2-7, with a tentative D call TRBD2 (5 bases). CDR3 length equals 13 residues. Trimming took off 2 bases at V and 4 bases at J, with 9 bases between the two ends. The germline CDR1 and CDR2 sequences are MDHEN and SYDVKM. CDR3 region: CASSLASSYEQYF. CDR3 DNA sequence: TGTGCCAGCAGTTTAGCTAGCAGTTACGAGCAGTACTTC.

The chain has TRBV7-3 and TRBJ2-7; the match to TRBD2 covers 8 bases. The V segment lost 1 base and the J segment 1 base; nucleotides outside the gene matches: 3. CDR3 length: 15 residues. Germline V gene data show CDR1 as SGHTA and CDR2 as FQGTGA. This chain's CDR3 is CASSLNAGGSYEQYF. DNA of the CDR3: TGTGCCAGCAGCTTAAACGCGGGGGGATCCTACGAGCAGTACTTC. The full variable domain, rest sourced from reference TRBV7-3 and TRBJ2-7, is GAGVSQTPSNKVTEKGKYVELRCDPISGHTALYWYRQSLGQGPEFLIYFQGTGAADDSGLPNDRFFAVRPEGSVSTLKIQRTERGDSAVYLCASSLNAGGSYEQYFGPGTRLTVT.

This chain uses TRBV21-1 with TRBJ2-4; whether TRBD1, the table's D call, matches the DNA was not checked. TRBV21-1 is a pseudogene segment. The CDR3 loop spans 19 amino acids. The CDR3 protein is CASSSYRGPAEALKNIQYF. CDR3 DNA sequence: TGTGCCAGCAGCTCATACAGGGGTCCAGCGGAGGCCTTGAAAAACATTCAGTACTTC.